This TCR beta chain stems from a study of T cells after yellow fever vaccination. Study-level results: Post-booster repertoires again held most primary-vaccination clones (roughly 95% CD4, about 88% CD8). Abundant clonotypes from the bulk population could get into FACS-sorted repertoires as contaminants.

This clonotype appeared a few times. Its antigen is unknown. Synthesis of TCR cDNA relied on 5'RACE template switching, which attached a universal primer site and UMIs. MiXCR was run by TCRdb on the 5' RACE reads, yielding one entry per CDR3 protein. The table has roughly 500,000 distinct CDR3 sequences, over 15% seen once. The CDR3 spans 14 residues. V lost 6 bases and J lost 5; bases outside the gene matches: 10. CDR1 and CDR2 from the germline V gene are SGHRS and YFSETQ. The receptor's source is a man in his thirties or forties who received the YFV17D yellow fever vaccine. The chain couples TRBV5-1 to TRBJ2-5; 7 positions match TRBD1. The sample here was PBMCs, taken 15 days after the yellow fever booster vaccination. The CDR3: CASTRDSLRETQYF. For the CDR3, the DNA is TGCGCCAGCACCCGGGACAGCCTCCGGGAGACCCAGTACTTC. Full variable domain (rest looked up from reference TRBV5-1 and TRBJ2-5): KAGVTQTPRYLIKTRGQQVTLSCSPISGHRSVSWYQQTPGQGLQFLFEYFSETQRNKGNFPGRFSGRQFSNSRSEMNVSTLELGDSALYLCASTRDSLRETQYFGPGTRLLVL.